Below, 3 T cell receptor beta chains from the same sample are listed, as sequenced in a study of technical replicates of blood from several donors. Sequencing used immunoSEQ multiplex PCR; TCRdb keeps in-frame clones, though not all of them. This sample yields under 90,000 clones, of which just under 95% are seen a single time; 0.2% to 0.3% belongs to the top ten. The sample consisted of T cells isolated from PBMCs. Receptor source: a human donor in good health.

J is TRBJ2-3 and V is TRBV6-6; TRBD2 agrees at 7 bases. V was clipped by 4 bases and J by 1 base; unmatched bases: 5. Germline V lookup: CDR1 MNHNY, CDR2 SVGAGI (reference sequence). CDR3 length: 15 residues. This CDR3 reads CASSLRSGGTDTQYF. CDR3 nucleotides: TGTGCCAGCAGTTTGAGGAGCGGGGGCACAGATACGCAGTATTTT.

This chain connects TRBV28 to TRBJ1-1; D uncertain. This CDR3 is built from 13 residues. Trimming cost V 6 bases and J 1 base, with 9 bases left between them. The germline gives CDR1 MDHEN, CDR2 SYDVKM. In DNA, the CDR3 is TGTGCCAGCAGCCCTGACAAGAACACTGAAGCTTTCTTT. Its translation: CASSPDKNTEAFF.

This clone was observed a single time. This sequence joins TRBV29-1 and TRBJ2-7; 9 nucleotides agree with TRBD2. The CDR3 sequence is 15 residues long. With V trimmed by 2 bases and J by 5 bases, 10 bases remained unmatched. The germline V gene encodes CDR1 SQVTM and CDR2 ANQGSEA. CDR3 in DNA: TGCAGCGTTGAACCCCTGGGGACTAGCTTCCACGAGCAGTACTTC. Translation: CSVEPLGTSFHEQYF.